This T cell receptor beta chain was obtained from a study of shared clonotypes between healthy human individuals. Study-wide context: Used for every donor were three CD4 naive, three CD4 memory, two CD8 naive and one CD8 memory plate. Study-level points and caveats: Blood alone was sampled, and tissue repertoires likely differ.

For each subset, genomic DNA was distributed in equal portions over several immunoSEQ plates. The protocol was immunoSEQ multiplex PCR, while the TCRdb copy is restricted to in-frame clones and leaves out a portion. Of 1.4 million or so clones listed, approximately 98.5% are singletons. The CDR3 spans 15 residues. V lost 0 bases, J lost 4 bases, and 11 bases lay in between. In germline, CDR1 is SGHRS, CDR2 YFSETQ. Donors comprised healthy HIV-negative adults lacking recent acute infections or vaccinations. About this clone: Antigen unknown.

The sequenced material came from naive CD4+ T cells sorted from blood. Subset of the sample: CD45RA+ positively selected. The rearrangement links TRBV5-1 to TRBJ2-1; tentatively, D is TRBD1 (6 bases). This clonotype originated in a man aged 25 to 40 in good health. The chain's CDR3 is CASSLAGDKYNEQFF. The DNA for the CDR3 is TGCGCCAGCAGCTTGGCCGGGGACAAGTACAATGAGCAGTTCTTC.